Presented here are 18 T cell receptor beta chains from one specimen sequenced in a study of PD-1 blockade in classical Hodgkin lymphoma. All the patients suffered relapse after autologous stem cell transplantation, and brentuximab vedotin exposure differed. Produced via immunoSEQ multiplex PCR; TCRdb's table is partial and in-frame only. The data contain 25,000 to 35,000 clones, about three quarters of them seen just once; the ten biggest clones take up roughly 4%. Source: peripheral blood mononuclear cells (PBMCs), taken before the second cycle of nivolumab. Receptors originate from a human donor with classical Hodgkin lymphoma.

The genes are TRBV27 and TRBJ2-1, with D perhaps being TRBD1 or TRBD2 (5 bases each). The CDR3 has 15 amino acids. CDR1 and CDR2 (germline): MNHEY, SMNVEV (reference sequence). V was shortened by 4 bases and J by 2 bases, with 12 bases between the two germline ends. This CDR3 is CASSWEVGPYNEQFF. For the CDR3, the DNA is TGTGCCAGCAGTTGGGAAGTGGGACCCTACAATGAGCAGTTCTTC.

In its sample, this clone was seen a few times. This chain joins TRBV19 and TRBJ2-3, with D possibly called TRBD1 or TRBD2 (5 bases each). In germline, CDR1 is LNHDA, CDR2 SQIVND (reference sequence). The V gene lost 5 bases and the J gene lost 2 bases, with 11 bases spanning the gap. This CDR3 comprises 14 residues. The CDR3 protein is CASSPGGFTDTQYF. The CDR3 region has the DNA TGTGCCAGTAGTCCTGGGGGTTTCACAGATACGCAGTATTTT.

This chain connects TRBV11-2 to TRBJ1-4; 7 bases are a match to TRBD1. Trimming at V came to 6 bases and at J to 6 bases, leaving 10 bases not matched to a gene. The CDR3 consists of 15 residues. The germline gives CDR1 SGHAT, CDR2 FQNNGV. CDR3 nucleotide sequence: TGTGCCAGCAGTCGAAGACAGGGAGGTCATGAAAAACTGTTTTTT. Residues: CASSRRQGGHEKLFF.

The chain carries TRBV27 and TRBJ2-2; tentative D call: TRBD2 (6 bases). V lost 1 base and J lost 6, with 12 bases in between. Germline CDR1 reads MNHEY; CDR2 reads SMNVEV (reference sequence). This CDR3 is built from 15 residues. The CDR3 is CASSLLAGRSGELFF. CDR3 nucleotides: TGTGCCAGCAGTTTATTGGCAGGGAGGTCCGGGGAGCTGTTTTTT.

The V call is TRBV2, the J call TRBJ1-1; D gene unclear. V shed 6 bases and J shed 0 bases, with 11 bases lying between them. The CDR3 loop spans 14 amino acids. Germline values: CDR1 SNHLY, CDR2 FYNNEI. CDR3 region: CASRRERMNTEAFF. The CDR3 DNA follows: TGTGCCAGCAGACGCGAGAGAATGAACACTGAAGCTTTCTTT.

The chain has TRBV6-5 and TRBJ1-2; possible D gene TRBD1, 5 bases. V lost 6 bases, J lost 1 base, and 9 bases lay in between. The length of the CDR3 is 13 residues. Per the germline V gene, CDR1 is MNHEY and CDR2 is SVGAGI. This CDR3 is CASRLDSNYGYTF. As DNA, the CDR3 is TGTGCCAGCAGGCTCGACAGTAACTATGGCTACACCTTC.

CDR3 residues: CASSVSGTSEKLFF. CDR3 sequence (DNA): TGTGCCAGCAGTGTGTCCGGCACCAGTGAAAAACTGTTTTTT. This chain connects TRBV2 to TRBJ1-4; D ambiguous. The CDR3 covers 14 residues. The germline V gene encodes CDR1 SNHLY and CDR2 FYNNEI. V shed 4 bases and J shed 7 bases, with 13 bases lying between them.

This rearrangement joins TRBV7-2 to TRBJ2-7; no definite D call. Trimming cost V 5 bases and J 1 base, with 9 bases left between them. CDR1 is SGHTA and CDR2 is FQGNSA in the germline V gene. The CDR3 has 13 residues. The CDR3: CASSAARSYEQYF. The DNA for the CDR3 is TGTGCCAGCAGCGCGGCCAGGTCCTACGAGCAGTACTTC.

The DNA of the CDR3 is TGCGCCAGCCAGGGGGGCATCGAGGGCTACACCTTC. Translating it yields CASQGGIEGYTF. The rearrangement uses TRBV5-1 and TRBJ1-2; 7 nucleotides align to TRBD1. The CDR3 sequence is 12 residues long. CDR1 and CDR2 from the germline V gene are SGHRS and YFSETQ. V was clipped by 7 bases and J by 8 bases; unmatched bases: 8.

This clone has a handful of counts. The chain carries TRBV28 and TRBJ2-5; 7 nucleotides align to TRBD2. After removal of 1 base from V and 1 base from J, the junction contained 6 bases not matched to a gene. The CDR3 runs to 16 residues. Germline V gives CDR1 MDHEN, CDR2 SYDVKM. CDR3 in amino acids: CASSLFWGGVQETQYF. The CDR3 region has the DNA TGTGCCAGCAGTTTATTTTGGGGGGGGGTCCAAGAGACCCAGTACTTC.

This clone was counted between two and nine times. The chain links TRBV28 to TRBJ2-3, with 10 bases aligning to TRBD2. After removal of 3 bases from V and 0 bases from J, the junction contained 12 bases not matched to a gene. The CDR3 is made up of 19 amino acids. Germline V gene sequence: CDR1 MDHEN, CDR2 SYDVKM. The CDR3, as DNA: TGTGCCAGCAGTTTGGTAGTTCTAGCGGGGGAGCACAGCACAGATACGCAGTATTTT. Amino acid sequence: CASSLVVLAGEHSTDTQYF.

This chain joins TRBV10-1 and TRBJ1-3, with D unresolved. Trimming removed 4 bases from V and 1 base from J, with 8 bases in between. There are 14 residues in the CDR3. Germline lookup yields CDR1 WNHNN and CDR2 SYGVQD (reference sequence). The CDR3: CASSATRSGNTIYF. DNA for the CDR3: TGCGCCAGCAGTGCAACAAGATCTGGAAACACCATATATTTT.

This chain connects TRBV27 to TRBJ2-3; 10 bases agree with TRBD2. V was clipped by 7 bases and J by 6 bases; unmatched bases: 4. CDR1 and CDR2 from the germline V gene are MNHEY and SMNVEV (reference sequence). This CDR3 region has 13 residues. The chain's CDR3 is CASNLAGADTQYF. CDR3 coding DNA: TGTGCCAGCAACCTAGCGGGGGCCGATACGCAGTATTTT.

CDR3 sequence reads: CASKSIGQGNSPLHF. CDR3 DNA sequence: TGTGCCAGCAAGTCTATTGGGCAGGGGAATTCACCCCTCCACTTT. J is TRBJ1-6 and V is TRBV2, with TRBD1 as a possible D gene (6 bases). V gave up 7 bases and J gave up 7 bases, with 17 bases separating them. CDR3 length: 15 amino acids. Germline V gives CDR1 SNHLY, CDR2 FYNNEI.

Details on this clone: A junction end diverges from the germline sequence, so it may reflect a read error. The chain recombines TRBV7-2 with TRBJ1-1; a possible D gene is TRBD1 (5 bases). Germline V gene sequence: CDR1 SGHTA, CDR2 FQGNSA. The CDR3 has 14 residues. CDR3 nucleotide sequence: TGTGCCAGCAGCGTAGCTGGGGGGAACACTGAAGCTTTCTTT. Translated, it gives CASSVAGGNTEAFF.

The rearrangement uses TRBV27 and TRBJ2-7; possibly TRBD1 for D (7 bases). Germline CDR1 and CDR2: MNHEY and SMNVEV (reference sequence). With 6 bases removed from V and 4 bases from J, the gap between germline ends came to 13 bases. The CDR3 contains 13 residues. CDR3 DNA sequence: TGTGCCAGCAGCCTCCAGGGGGGATACGAGCAGTACTTC. Protein sequence: CASSLQGGYEQYF.

In its sample, this clone was seen once. This chain links TRBV5-1 with TRBJ2-5; 11 bases are shared with TRBD2. Germline values: CDR1 SGHRS, CDR2 YFSETQ. CDR3 size: 14 residues. V was pared by 10 bases and J by 3 bases, with 8 bases of the junction left unmatched. The CDR3 DNA sequence: TGCGCCCGCCCCCTAGCGGGGGGTAAAGAGACCCAGTACTTC. This sequence encodes CARPLAGGKETQYF.

This clone was counted between two and nine times. This chain uses TRBV7-9 with TRBJ1-5, with D hard to call. The CDR3 totals 12 residues. CDR1 and CDR2 (germline): SEHNR, FQNEAQ (reference sequence). The ends were cut back, 4 bases at V and 4 bases at J, with 5 bases in the middle. This CDR3 reads CASSYWNQPQHF. In DNA, the CDR3 is TGTGCCAGCAGCTATTGGAATCAGCCCCAGCATTTT.